This T cell receptor beta chain was found in a study of T cell responses to AZD1222 COVID-19 vaccine. Notes on the study in general: Spike-specific TCR repertoires showed rising breadth and depth after two AZD1222 doses. Vaccine-related CD4 TCRs covered spike, predominating at 160-218 and 743-854. Clonal diversity may have been underestimated in mostly white British donors. Among AZD1222 vaccinees, only six were seropositive at baseline.

The V gene lost 6 bases and the J gene lost 0 bases, with 4 bases spanning the gap. Germline V lookup: CDR1 MNHNY, CDR2 SVGAGI (reference sequence). CDR3 size: 12 residues. Notes on this clone: Its antigen remains unidentified.

TCRdb's copy holds only in-frame clones and misses some; the assay was immunoSEQ multiplex PCR. This table has about 110,000 clones, 94% appearing once. The V and J genes are TRBV6-6 and TRBJ2-3; no reliable D call. The receptor was derived from an adult who received the AZD1222 COVID-19 vaccine. The material was peripheral blood, obtained 28 days after the second AZD1222 dose. CDR3 sequence: CASRASTDTQYF. The DNA for the CDR3 is TGTGCCAGCAGAGCGAGCACAGATACGCAGTATTTT.